This record covers a single TCR beta chain. Its antigen is not known. The data derive from a study of beta chain features in type 1 diabetes. Study-level points and caveats: In patients and controls equally, PCR might favor templates that are shorter. The study found fewer insertions and more deletions at VDJ junctions in type 1 diabetes patients.

TCRB transcripts that were expressed got sequenced, as all of the isolated RNA had been reverse transcribed. Method: immunoSEQ multiplex PCR; TCRdb's copy keeps in-frame clones and lacks some. Counted here are 110,000 to 150,000 clones, around a tenth occurring once; the ten biggest clones make up about 0.6%. Based on CD45RO/CCR7/CD25/CD127/CD95/CD27, CD4+ regulatory, stem cell-like memory, naive and central memory cells were sorted. Each of the sorted populations had a purity greater than 95%. CDR1 and CDR2 from the germline V gene are ENHRY and SYGVKD. The CDR3 loop spans 13 amino acids. The V end was cut by 10 bases, the J end by 8 bases, with 18 bases between.

The sample taken for sequencing was central memory CD4+ T cells from blood. The chain uses TRBV10-3 and TRBJ1-3; possibly TRBD1 for D (6 bases). This receptor was taken from a woman aged 40 to 55 in good health. CDR3 in amino acids: CATEPDRPYTIYF. CDR3 bases: TGTGCCACAGAGCCGGACAGACCTTACACCATATATTTT.